Only a few counts were recorded for the clone carrying this TCR beta chain. Its antigen remains unidentified. This entry is derived from a study of beta chain features in type 1 diabetes. Turning to the study itself: Sorted cell examination encompassed around 100,000,000 cells across all samples.

Expressed TCRB transcripts got sequenced, as all isolated RNA was reverse transcribed. The data were produced by immunoSEQ multiplex PCR, yet TCRdb's version contains in-frame clones alone and is incomplete. This sample has about 700,000 clones, with over 10% found just once. Between the trimmed V and J ends, which lost 3 bases and 6 bases, there was a span of 9 bases. From germline, CDR1 is GTSNPN and CDR2 SVGIG (reference sequence). This CDR3 has 13 amino acids. Study outcomes and limitations: Over-representation of high TCR-expressing cells was a possible consequence of cDNA sequencing. A PCR bias possibly favoring shorter templates would apply equally to patients and controls. Among all four CD4+ subsets, Type 1 diabetes patients had TCRB CDR3s that were moderately but significantly shorter.

Via the markers CD45RO/CCR7/CD25/CD127/CD95/CD27, stem cell-like memory, regulatory, central memory and naive CD4+ cells were sorted. The TCR originated in a man younger than 30 with type 1 diabetes. V and J are TRBV30 and TRBJ1-6; D is perhaps TRBD1 (5 bases). What was sequenced was naive CD4+ T cells from blood. The CDR3 spells CAWRQQGNSPLHF. The DNA for the CDR3 is TGTGCCTGGAGGCAGCAGGGTAATTCACCCCTCCACTTT.